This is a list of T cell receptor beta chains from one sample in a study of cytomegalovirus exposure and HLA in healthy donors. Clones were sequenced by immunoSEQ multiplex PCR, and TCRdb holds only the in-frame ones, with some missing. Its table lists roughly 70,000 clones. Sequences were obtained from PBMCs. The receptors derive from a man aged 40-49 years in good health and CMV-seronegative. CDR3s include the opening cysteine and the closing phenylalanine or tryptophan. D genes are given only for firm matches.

cdr3_nt: TGTGCCAGCAGCTTAAACGGTCTAGCGGGCCAAGAGACCCAGTACTTC; cdr3_aa: CASSLNGLAGQETQYF; d_call: TRBD2; v_call: TRBV11-1; j_call: TRBJ2-5
cdr3_nt: TGTGCCAGCAGTGAACTCGACAATCTATCGCATGAAAAACTGTTTTTT; cdr3_aa: CASSELDNLSHEKLFF; d_call: .; v_call: TRBV2; j_call: TRBJ1-4
cdr3_nt: TGTGCCTGGGCTAAAATTTCTGGGGCCAACGTCCTGACTTTC; cdr3_aa: CAWAKISGANVLTF; d_call: .; v_call: TRBV30; j_call: TRBJ2-6
cdr3_nt: TGTGCCAGCAGTTGGCCCGCAGGGGGCGATCAGCCCCAGCATTTT; cdr3_aa: CASSWPAGGDQPQHF; d_call: TRBD1; v_call: TRBV28; j_call: TRBJ1-5
cdr3_nt: TGTGCCTGGAGCGGGGGGGACTATGGCTACACCTTC; cdr3_aa: CAWSGGDYGYTF; d_call: .; v_call: TRBV30; j_call: TRBJ1-2
cdr3_nt: TGCGCCAGCAGCTCGGAACTCTCAGGAACCACTGAAGCTTTCTTT; cdr3_aa: CASSSELSGTTEAFF; d_call: .; v_call: TRBV5-1; j_call: TRBJ1-1
cdr3_nt: TGCGCCAGCAGTGTGCAGCGGGGGACCTACAATGAGCAGTTCTTC; cdr3_aa: CASSVQRGTYNEQFF; d_call: TRBD2; v_call: TRBV10-2; j_call: TRBJ2-1
cdr3_nt: TGTGCCAGCAGCTCCACCGCAGGGGGTGAACTAGATGAGCAGTTCTTC; cdr3_aa: CASSSTAGGELDEQFF; d_call: TRBD1; v_call: TRBV7-3; j_call: TRBJ2-1
cdr3_nt: TGTGCCAGCAGCTTAGAACGGGACTGGGGGGAGCAGTACTTC; cdr3_aa: CASSLERDWGEQYF; d_call: .; v_call: TRBV11-2; j_call: TRBJ2-7
cdr3_nt: TGTGCCAGCAGCTCGACAGGTAACATCCAAGAGACCCAGTACTTC; cdr3_aa: CASSSTGNIQETQYF; d_call: .; v_call: TRBV13; j_call: TRBJ2-5
cdr3_nt: TGTGCCAGCAGTGAATCCAATAATTCACCCCTCCACTTT; cdr3_aa: CASSESNNSPLHF; d_call: .; v_call: TRBV2; j_call: TRBJ1-6
cdr3_nt: TGTGCCAGCAGCTTAGAATCCCCGGGACAGGGTTTCTACGAGCAGTACTTC; cdr3_aa: CASSLESPGQGFYEQYF; d_call: TRBD1; v_call: TRBV7-8; j_call: TRBJ2-7
cdr3_nt: TGTGCCAGCAGCTTATCGGAGGACAGGGGAGATGGCTACACCTTC; cdr3_aa: CASSLSEDRGDGYTF; d_call: TRBD1; v_call: TRBV7-8; j_call: TRBJ1-2
cdr3_nt: TGTGCCAGCAGCTTAGCGGGACACAACACAGATACGCAGTATTTT; cdr3_aa: CASSLAGHNTDTQYF; d_call: .; v_call: TRBV7-8; j_call: TRBJ2-3
cdr3_nt: TGTGCCAGCAGTGGCCCGGGACAGGGGTACGAGCAGTACTTC; cdr3_aa: CASSGPGQGYEQYF; d_call: TRBD1; v_call: TRBV28; j_call: TRBJ2-7
cdr3_nt: TGTGCCAGCAGCCCGGGACAGGGACTAGGCTACACCTTC; cdr3_aa: CASSPGQGLGYTF; d_call: TRBD1; v_call: TRBV7-3; j_call: TRBJ1-2
cdr3_nt: TGCAGCGTTGAAAGTGCCAGGGCAGGGGGGCCCTACGAGCAGTACTTC; cdr3_aa: CSVESARAGGPYEQYF; d_call: .; v_call: TRBV29-1; j_call: TRBJ2-7